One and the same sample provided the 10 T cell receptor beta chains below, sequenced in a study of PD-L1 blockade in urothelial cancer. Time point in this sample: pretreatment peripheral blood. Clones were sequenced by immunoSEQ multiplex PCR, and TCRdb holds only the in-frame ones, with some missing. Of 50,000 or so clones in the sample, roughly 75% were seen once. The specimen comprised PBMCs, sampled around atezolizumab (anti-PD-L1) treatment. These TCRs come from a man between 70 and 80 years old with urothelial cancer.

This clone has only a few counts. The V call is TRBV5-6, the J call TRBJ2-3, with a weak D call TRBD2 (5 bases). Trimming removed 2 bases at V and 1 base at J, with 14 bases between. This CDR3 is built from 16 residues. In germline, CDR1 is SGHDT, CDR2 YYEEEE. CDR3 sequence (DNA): TGTGCCAGCAGCTTACGAGGGAATGGTCGCACAGATACGCAGTATTTT. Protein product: CASSLRGNGRTDTQYF.

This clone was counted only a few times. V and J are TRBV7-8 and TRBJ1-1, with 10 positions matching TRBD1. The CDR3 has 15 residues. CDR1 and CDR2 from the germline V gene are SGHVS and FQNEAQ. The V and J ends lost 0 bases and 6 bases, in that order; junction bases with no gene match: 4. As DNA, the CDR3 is TGTGCCAGCAGCTTAGCCGGACAGGGGGGTGCTGAAGCTTTCTTT. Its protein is CASSLAGQGGAEAFF.

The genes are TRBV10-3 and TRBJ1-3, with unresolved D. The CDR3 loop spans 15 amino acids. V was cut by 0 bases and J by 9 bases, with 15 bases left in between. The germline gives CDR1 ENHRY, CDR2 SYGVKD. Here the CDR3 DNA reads TGTGCCATCAGTGAGTCATACTCTGGAGTAGGCACCATATATTTT. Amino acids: CAISESYSGVGTIYF.

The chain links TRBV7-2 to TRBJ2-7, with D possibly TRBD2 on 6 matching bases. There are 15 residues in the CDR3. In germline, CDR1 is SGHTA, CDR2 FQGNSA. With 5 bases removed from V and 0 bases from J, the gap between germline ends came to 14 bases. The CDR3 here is CASSPAGSSSYEQYF. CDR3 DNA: TGTGCCAGCAGCCCCGCGGGGTCCAGCTCCTACGAGCAGTACTTC.

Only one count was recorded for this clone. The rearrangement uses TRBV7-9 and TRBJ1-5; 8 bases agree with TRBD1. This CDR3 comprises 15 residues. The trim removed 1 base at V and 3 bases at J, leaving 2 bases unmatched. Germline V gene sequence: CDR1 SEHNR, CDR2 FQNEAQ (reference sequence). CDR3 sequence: CASSLGGQDNQPQHF. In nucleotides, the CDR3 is TGTGCCAGCAGCTTAGGGGGACAGGACAATCAGCCCCAGCATTTT.

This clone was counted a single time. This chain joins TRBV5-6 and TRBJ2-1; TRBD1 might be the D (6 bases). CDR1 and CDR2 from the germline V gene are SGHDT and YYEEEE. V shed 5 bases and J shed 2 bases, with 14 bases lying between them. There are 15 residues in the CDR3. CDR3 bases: TGTGCCAGCAGAAAAGCAGGACAGACCTACAATGAGCAGTTCTTC. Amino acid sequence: CASRKAGQTYNEQFF.

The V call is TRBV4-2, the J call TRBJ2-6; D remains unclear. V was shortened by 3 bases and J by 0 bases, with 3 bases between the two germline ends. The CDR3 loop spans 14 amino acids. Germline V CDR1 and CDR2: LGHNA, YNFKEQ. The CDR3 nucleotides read TGTGCCAGCAGCCAGAGCTCTGGGGCCAACGTCCTGACTTTC. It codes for CASSQSSGANVLTF.

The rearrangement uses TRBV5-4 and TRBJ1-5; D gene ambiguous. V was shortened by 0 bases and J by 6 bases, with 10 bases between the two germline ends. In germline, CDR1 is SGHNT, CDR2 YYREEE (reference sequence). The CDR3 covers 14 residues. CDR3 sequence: CASSLGGAAQPQHF. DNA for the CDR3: TGTGCCAGCAGCTTGGGGGGAGCCGCTCAGCCCCAGCATTTT.

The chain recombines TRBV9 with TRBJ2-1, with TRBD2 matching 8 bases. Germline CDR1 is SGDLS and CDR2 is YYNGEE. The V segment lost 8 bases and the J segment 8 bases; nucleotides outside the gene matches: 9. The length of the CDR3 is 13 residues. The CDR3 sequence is CARQRECQDEQFF. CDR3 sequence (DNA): TGTGCCAGGCAGCGGGAGTGTCAGGATGAGCAGTTCTTC. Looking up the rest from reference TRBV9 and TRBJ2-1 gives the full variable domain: DSGVTQTPKHLITATGQRVTLRCSPRSGDLSVYWYQQSLDQGLQFLIQYYNGEERAKGNILERFSAQQFPDLHSELNLSSLELGDSALYFCARQRECQDEQFFGPGTRLTVL.

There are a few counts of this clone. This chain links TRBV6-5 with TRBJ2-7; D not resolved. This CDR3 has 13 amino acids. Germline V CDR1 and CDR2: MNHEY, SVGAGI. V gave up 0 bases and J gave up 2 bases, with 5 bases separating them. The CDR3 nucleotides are TGTGCCAGCAGTTACTCGAGGACCTACGAGCAGTACTTC. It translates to CASSYSRTYEQYF.